One sample yielded the 8 T cell receptor beta chains listed below, sequenced in a study of shared clonotypes between healthy human individuals. Sequenced by immunoSEQ multiplex PCR; TCRdb stores in-frame clones only, minus some. The sample carries about a million clones, 60% to 85% recorded once. The material sequenced was memory CD4+ T cells from PBMCs. Subset denoted: CD45RA-negative fraction. The receptors were sampled from a man between 18 and 29 years old in good health. Some clones in this sample may be carry-over from other donors' samples.

CDR3 in amino acids: CASSGAHFAATSYEQYF. The CDR3 DNA reads as TGCGCCAGCAGTGGAGCCCATTTCGCTGCGACCTCCTACGAGCAGTACTTC. This chain uses TRBV10-1 with TRBJ2-7; D remains unclear. Germline CDR1 reads WNHNN; CDR2 reads SYGVQD (reference sequence). The CDR3 loop spans 17 amino acids. Trimming removed 4 bases at V and 0 bases at J, with 19 bases between.

The chain links TRBV2 to TRBJ1-1, with D possibly TRBD1 on 5 matching bases. The CDR3 runs to 14 residues. V shed 4 bases and J shed 3 bases, with 12 bases lying between them. CDR1 and CDR2 from the germline V gene are SNHLY and FYNNEI. The CDR3 DNA reads as TGTGCCAGCAGTGGGGGCCGGGGACACACTGAAGCTTTCTTT. Protein product: CASSGGRGHTEAFF.

The CDR3 loop reads CASRGVAGEETQYF. Here the CDR3 DNA reads TGTGCCAGCAGGGGTGTAGCGGGAGAGGAGACCCAGTACTTC. This sequence joins TRBV6-5 and TRBJ2-5, with TRBD2 matching over 9 bases. The CDR3 is made up of 14 amino acids. The V segment lost 6 bases and the J segment 5 bases; nucleotides outside the gene matches: 7. Germline assignment: CDR1 MNHEY and CDR2 SVGAGI.

The chain is built from TRBV29-1 and TRBJ2-6, with a possible D match to TRBD1 (5 bases). CDR1 is SQVTM, CDR2 ANQGSEA, per germline. This CDR3 spans 14 amino acids. Trimming shortened V by 3 bases and J by 4 bases, and 10 bases separated the two germline ends. CDR3 protein: CSVDRVAGANVLTF. CDR3 nucleotides: TGCAGCGTTGACAGGGTTGCCGGGGCCAACGTCCTGACTTTC.

This clone showed up just a few times. CDR3 region: CASSYSGQGQNEQFF. DNA of the CDR3: TGTGCCAGCAGTTACTCGGGACAGGGACAAAATGAGCAGTTCTTC. V usage is TRBV6-5 and J usage is TRBJ2-1; 9 bases fit TRBD1. The CDR3 runs 15 residues. Per germline, CDR1 MNHEY and CDR2 SVGAGI. After removal of 0 bases from V and 7 bases from J, the junction contained 4 bases not matched to a gene.

This rearrangement joins TRBV29-1 to TRBJ2-5, with TRBD2 matching 8 bases. The CDR3 consists of 13 residues. After removal of 6 bases from V and 3 bases from J, the junction contained 6 bases not matched to a gene. Per the germline V gene, CDR1 is SQVTM and CDR2 is ANQGSEA. This CDR3 is CSVYPGLEETQYF. CDR3 sequence (DNA): TGCAGCGTGTACCCGGGACTAGAAGAGACCCAGTACTTC.

This clone turned up a few times. V and J are TRBV11-2 and TRBJ1-3; weak D call: TRBD1 (6 bases). CDR1 SGHAT and CDR2 FQNNGV come from the germline V gene. The CDR3 extends over 12 amino acids. The germline V and J ends were trimmed by 5 bases and 13 bases, with 15 bases remaining between them. Here the CDR3 reads CASSGNSDRIYF. CDR3 sequence (DNA): TGTGCCAGCAGCGGCAACTCCGACAGGATATATTTT.

This clone appeared a single time. V and J are TRBV29-1 and TRBJ1-2; 10 bases agree with TRBD1. The CDR3 is made up of 14 amino acids. Trimming at V came to 7 bases and at J to 6 bases, leaving 11 bases not matched to a gene. The germline CDR1 and CDR2 sequences are SQVTM and ANQGSEA. CDR3 sequence: CSADRDRGEDGYTF. The CDR3, as DNA: TGCAGCGCAGACCGGGACAGGGGTGAAGATGGCTACACCTTC. The variable domain in full, completed from reference TRBV29-1 and TRBJ1-2, reads SAVISQKPSRDICQRGTSLTIQCQVDSQVTMMFWYRQQPGQSLTLIATANQGSEATYESGFVIDKFPISRPNLTFSTLTVSNMSPEDSSIYLCSADRDRGEDGYTFGSGTRLTVV.